The entry below describes one T cell receptor beta chain. Its antigen is still unknown. The sample holds no much larger clone one base away, and base qualities are not on file. The CDR3 spans 16 residues, from the cysteine through the phenylalanine. The CDR3 DNA has 48 bases and is translated from base 1. V ends up 6 bases short and J 3 bases short, with an unmatched junction base count of 7. The germline V gene (reference sequence) supplies CDR1 LNHDA and CDR2 SQIVND. These data originate in a study of blood T cell repertoires in COVID-19 (dated by TCRdb to the early 2020s). Regarding the study in general: Samples covering the acute and convalescent phases of COVID-19 were provided by collaborators in the United States, Italy and Spain. The prospective study material was composed of cDNA or gDNA derived from T cells, B-cell-depleted T cells, or PBMCs. Subjects who had been exposed to COVID-19, were actively infected with it, or had recovered from it provided the deeply sampled blood TCRbeta repertoires that made up the dataset. The repertoires were made available in a free public database intended to serve as a resource for research on the immune response to SARS-CoV-2. The samples were drawn from two sources: the first 160 participants of the ongoing ImmuneRACE study, and approximately 1,300 subjects contributed by 6 global collaborators. The sample metadata nearly always contained a de-identified subject ID, COVID-19 status, age in years and sex. Where available, HLA class I and class II types were obtained from metadata supplied by the sample provider rather than from assay-based typing.

The collaborating institutions used their own protocols to collect whole blood in K2EDTA tubes. For TCRbeta analysis, collaborators shipped samples in one of three forms: frozen whole blood, isolated PBMCs, or DNA extracted from either of those sample types. TCRbeta CDR3 regions were amplified from genomic DNA by means of the immunoSEQ Assay, a bias-controlled multiplex PCR. As for the authors' bioinformatics: Within the assay, amplification of reference gene primers was used to estimate how many nucleated cells each sample contained. To quantify the absolute abundance of each unique TCRbeta CDR3 rearrangement, sequence reads were collapsed and filtered. For each sample, productive Simpson clonality was calculated as the square root of Simpson's diversity index over productive rearrangements. Not all clones reach the TCRdb copy of this immuneACCESS table, which keeps in-frame sequences only. Checked studies attribute under half of the gap to unresolved V genes and leave the rest unexplained. That table supplies the V and J calls and clone size; D and trimming were determined from the DNA. The sample table contains about 20,000 clones; only one count was recorded for 88% of them. Around 10% of the sample lies in the top ten.

Study-wide findings and limitations: Clinical and demographic metadata were provided uncurated, with the amount varying by source and participant.

This chain joins TRBV19 to TRBJ2-2; 10 bases in between match TRBD2. Sequencing was done on a sample of peripheral blood. The sequence was collected from a human donor in a cohort sampled during active COVID-19. The CDR3 sequence is CASRVSGGSDTGELFF. The nucleotides are TGTGCCAGTAGGGTTAGCGGGGGGTCTGACACCGGGGAGCTGTTTTTT.